The rows below give T cell receptor beta chains drawn from one sample of a study of blood T cell repertoires in COVID-19. Produced via immunoSEQ multiplex PCR; TCRdb's table is partial and in-frame only. The table records 450,000 to 500,000 clones, approximately 83% of them present only once. Specimen: peripheral blood. The receptors come from a human donor in a cohort sampled during active COVID-19. Each CDR3 is given with its conserved first and last residue. Fields, in order: CDR3 length, J gene, clone size, D gene, V gene, CDR3 protein, CDR3 DNA. A D gene is named only where the DNA matches it firmly. Not every row has a clone size; where given, it reads once, few, many or a size class.

length: 18; J: TRBJ2-2; size: NA; D: TRBD2; V: TRBV30; CDR3: CASQNGTSGSIHTGELFF; DNA: TGTGCCTCCCAGAATGGGACTAGCGGGAGTATTCACACCGGGGAGCTGTTTTTT
length: 13; J: TRBJ2-7; size: NA; D: TRBD1; V: TRBV28; CDR3: CASVDRGLFEQYF; DNA: TGTGCCAGTGTGGACAGGGGCCTTTTCGAGCAGTACTTC
length: 17; J: TRBJ2-1; size: NA; D: TRBD2; V: TRBV5-4; CDR3: CASSSALAGGPLDEQFF; DNA: TGTGCCAGCAGCTCGGCTTTAGCGGGAGGGCCTCTTGATGAGCAGTTCTTC
length: 16; J: TRBJ2-2; size: NA; D: NA; V: TRBV7-9; CDR3: CASSARQSLVLGELFF; DNA: TGTGCCAGCAGCGCCAGACAGAGTCTTGTTTTAGGGGAGCTGTTTTTT
length: 19; J: TRBJ2-3; size: NA; D: TRBD2; V: TRBV7-8; CDR3: CASSLVRGGTSGHTDTQYF; DNA: TGTGCCAGCAGCTTAGTTAGGGGGGGGACTAGCGGGCACACAGATACGCAGTATTTT
length: 16; J: TRBJ1-5; size: NA; D: NA; V: TRBV5-8; CDR3: CASSLVRVPVNSPQHF; DNA: TGTGCCAGCAGCTTGGTCAGGGTTCCGGTAAATTCGCCCCAGCATTTT
length: 13; J: TRBJ2-1; size: NA; D: NA; V: TRBV2; CDR3: CARRAGSYNEQFF; DNA: TGTGCCAGAAGGGCGGGCTCCTACAATGAGCAGTTCTTC
length: 12; J: TRBJ2-7; size: NA; D: NA; V: TRBV2; CDR3: CASSQNSYEQYF; DNA: TGTGCCAGCAGCCAAAACTCCTACGAGCAGTACTTC
length: 14; J: TRBJ1-2; size: NA; D: TRBD1; V: TRBV19; CDR3: CASRRDRGRPGYTF; DNA: TGTGCCAGTAGGAGGGACAGGGGGCGCCCTGGCTACACCTTC
length: 13; J: TRBJ1-1; size: NA; D: NA; V: TRBV29-1; CDR3: CSVTVGLGTEAFF; DNA: TGCAGCGTAACGGTAGGTCTCGGGACTGAAGCTTTCTTT
length: 14; J: TRBJ1-5; size: NA; D: NA; V: TRBV19; CDR3: CASSMRSSNQPQHF; DNA: TGTGCCAGTAGTATGAGAAGTAGCAATCAGCCCCAGCATTTT
length: 15; J: TRBJ2-1; size: NA; D: TRBD2; V: TRBV30; CDR3: CAWSVGAGGQNEQFF; DNA: TGTGCCTGGAGTGTAGGAGCGGGAGGGCAAAATGAGCAGTTCTTC
length: 13; J: TRBJ1-2; size: few; D: NA; V: TRBV28; CDR3: CASFLQGRDGYTF; DNA: TGTGCCAGCTTTCTCCAAGGGAGGGATGGCTACACCTTC
length: 14; J: TRBJ2-3; size: many; D: NA; V: TRBV6-1; CDR3: CASSEALVGDTQYF; DNA: TGTGCCAGCAGTGAAGCGCTAGTCGGAGATACGCAGTATTTT
length: 15; J: TRBJ1-1; size: NA; D: TRBD1; V: TRBV6-5; CDR3: CASSPWTGWNTEAFF; DNA: TGTGCCAGCAGTCCCTGGACAGGGTGGAACACTGAAGCTTTCTTT
length: 15; J: TRBJ2-5; size: NA; D: TRBD1; V: TRBV28; CDR3: CASSLRQGRQETQYF; DNA: TGTGCCAGCAGTTTGCGACAGGGGCGCCAAGAGACCCAGTACTTC
length: 13; J: TRBJ2-7; size: NA; D: NA; V: TRBV30; CDR3: CAWRFRGTAEQYF; DNA: TGTGCCTGGAGGTTCAGGGGAACGGCCGAGCAGTACTTC
length: 15; J: TRBJ1-5; size: NA; D: TRBD1; V: TRBV11-2; CDR3: CASSQDRGPDQPQHF; DNA: TGTGCCAGCAGCCAGGACAGGGGGCCCGATCAGCCCCAGCATTTT
length: 15; J: TRBJ2-5; size: few; D: TRBD1; V: TRBV25-1; CDR3: CASSDYRGQGETQYF; DNA: TGTGCCAGCAGTGACTACAGGGGGCAGGGAGAGACCCAGTACTTC
length: 13; J: TRBJ2-1; size: NA; D: NA; V: TRBV24-1; CDR3: CATSAPGSPEQFF; DNA: TGTGCCACCAGTGCCCCCGGGAGCCCTGAGCAGTTCTTC
length: 18; J: TRBJ2-2; size: once; D: TRBD2; V: TRBV3-1/TRBV3-2; CDR3: CASSPHATSGSYAGELFF; DNA: TGTGCCAGCAGCCCGCACGCCACTAGCGGGAGCTATGCCGGGGAGCTGTTTTTT
length: 12; J: TRBJ1-1; size: few; D: NA; V: TRBV29-1; CDR3: CSVEGGATEAFF; DNA: TGCAGCGTTGAGGGGGGGGCAACTGAAGCTTTCTTT
length: 13; J: TRBJ2-4; size: NA; D: TRBD1; V: TRBV6-5; CDR3: CASSTGVLNIQYF; DNA: TGTGCCAGCAGCACAGGGGTCCTGAACATTCAGTACTTC
length: 14; J: TRBJ2-7; size: NA; D: TRBD2; V: TRBV11-2; CDR3: CASSYGTSGYEQYF; DNA: TGTGCCAGCAGTTATGGGACTAGCGGCTACGAGCAGTACTTC
length: 11; J: TRBJ1-3; size: NA; D: NA; V: TRBV7-8; CDR3: CASTSGNTIYF; DNA: TGTGCCAGCACCTCCGGAAACACCATATATTTT
length: 15; J: TRBJ2-7; size: once; D: TRBD1; V: TRBV6-5; CDR3: CAVSQDRDIPYEQYF; DNA: TGTGCCGTCAGCCAGGACAGGGACATCCCCTACGAGCAGTACTTC
length: 15; J: TRBJ2-3; size: NA; D: TRBD1; V: TRBV7-3; CDR3: CASSPRYRGSDTQYF; DNA: TGTGCCAGCAGCCCCCGCTACAGGGGGTCAGATACGCAGTATTTT
length: 17; J: TRBJ2-3; size: NA; D: TRBD2; V: TRBV7-2; CDR3: CASSSDGREVLTDTQYF; DNA: TGTGCCAGCAGCTCCGACGGGCGGGAGGTTCTAACAGATACGCAGTATTTT
length: 13; J: TRBJ1-2; size: NA; D: TRBD1; V: TRBV6-5; CDR3: CASSLNRGYGYTF; DNA: TGTGCCAGCAGTCTTAACAGGGGCTATGGCTACACCTTC
length: 14; J: TRBJ1-2; size: NA; D: TRBD1; V: TRBV6-5; CDR3: CASRTGASADGYTF; DNA: TGTGCCAGCAGGACAGGGGCCTCCGCGGACGGCTACACCTTC
length: 19; J: TRBJ2-1; size: NA; D: TRBD2; V: TRBV27; CDR3: CARAGKLAGGPPHGNEQFF; DNA: TGTGCCAGAGCTGGGAAGCTAGCGGGAGGACCCCCCCACGGCAATGAGCAGTTCTTC
length: 13; J: TRBJ1-1; size: NA; D: NA; V: TRBV10-1; CDR3: CASNTQGGAEAFF; DNA: TGCGCCAGCAATACACAAGGAGGAGCTGAAGCTTTCTTT
length: 15; J: TRBJ2-3; size: NA; D: TRBD2; V: TRBV9; CDR3: CASSVGGRAPSTQYF; DNA: TGTGCCAGCAGCGTAGGCGGGAGAGCCCCCTCTACGCAGTATTTT
length: 18; J: TRBJ1-5; size: NA; D: TRBD1; V: TRBV6-2/TRBV6-3; CDR3: CASSLTVIRDRADQPQHF; DNA: TGTGCCAGCAGTCTAACCGTTATCCGGGACAGGGCGGATCAGCCCCAGCATTTT
length: 13; J: TRBJ1-1; size: NA; D: NA; V: TRBV15; CDR3: CATSRIPGTEAFF; DNA: TGTGCCACCAGCAGAATTCCAGGCACTGAAGCTTTCTTT
length: 13; J: TRBJ1-2; size: NA; D: NA; V: TRBV6-1; CDR3: CASSEAGGDGYTF; DNA: TGTGCCAGCAGTGAAGCGGGGGGGGACGGCTACACCTTC
length: 15; J: TRBJ2-1; size: once; D: TRBD2; V: TRBV9; CDR3: CASSSAGGVYNEQFF; DNA: TGTGCCAGCAGCAGTGCGGGGGGGGTGTACAATGAGCAGTTCTTC
length: 15; J: TRBJ2-7; size: NA; D: TRBD1; V: TRBV7-2; CDR3: CASSHTGTGADEQYF; DNA: TGTGCCAGCAGCCACACCGGGACAGGGGCGGACGAGCAGTACTTC
length: 15; J: TRBJ1-2; size: NA; D: NA; V: TRBV5-1; CDR3: CASSLAFGRNYGYTF; DNA: TGCGCCAGCAGCTTGGCCTTCGGGAGAAACTATGGCTACACCTTC
length: 15; J: TRBJ1-1; size: many; D: NA; V: TRBV19; CDR3: CASSNQGVPNTEAFF; DNA: TGTGCCAGTAGTAACCAAGGGGTCCCGAACACTGAAGCTTTCTTT
length: 13; J: TRBJ2-5; size: NA; D: NA; V: TRBV12-3/TRBV12-4; CDR3: CASSQQVPVTQYF; DNA: TGTGCCAGCAGTCAACAGGTGCCGGTGACCCAGTACTTC
length: 12; J: TRBJ2-7; size: NA; D: NA; V: TRBV10-3; CDR3: CAIGGSSYEQYF; DNA: TGTGCCATCGGCGGCAGCTCCTACGAGCAGTACTTC
length: 14; J: TRBJ1-2; size: few; D: TRBD1; V: TRBV29-1; CDR3: CSATQIGTGIGYTF; DNA: TGCAGCGCAACCCAAATCGGGACAGGGATTGGCTACACCTTC
length: 14; J: TRBJ2-3; size: NA; D: NA; V: TRBV28; CDR3: CASSLGDSPETQYF; DNA: TGTGCCAGCAGTTTGGGGGACTCTCCGGAGACGCAGTATTTT
length: 16; J: TRBJ2-7; size: NA; D: TRBD2; V: TRBV7-9; CDR3: CASSTAWAGGAYEQYF; DNA: TGTGCCAGCAGCACCGCATGGGCGGGAGGAGCCTACGAGCAGTACTTC
length: 13; J: TRBJ2-4; size: once; D: TRBD1; V: TRBV30; CDR3: CAWSRQGQGPQYF; DNA: TGTGCCTGGAGCCGCCAGGGACAGGGTCCTCAGTACTTC
length: 16; J: TRBJ2-1; size: NA; D: TRBD1; V: TRBV7-9; CDR3: CASSLSGQGRSSEQFF; DNA: TGTGCCAGCAGCTTATCGGGACAGGGGCGAAGCAGTGAGCAGTTCTTC
length: 20; J: TRBJ2-3; size: NA; D: TRBD2; V: TRBV14; CDR3: CASSPVPSGRVTATPYPQYF; DNA: TGTGCCAGCAGCCCCGTACCTAGCGGGAGGGTAACGGCGACTCCCTATCCGCAGTATTTT
length: 16; J: TRBJ1-1; size: NA; D: TRBD1; V: TRBV5-6; CDR3: CASSVQGQGDYTEAFF; DNA: TGTGCCAGCAGCGTACAGGGGCAGGGCGATTACACTGAAGCTTTCTTT
length: 16; J: TRBJ2-1; size: NA; D: TRBD2; V: TRBV4-1; CDR3: CASSQDAAGALNEQFF; DNA: TGCGCCAGCAGCCAAGATGCGGCGGGAGCGCTTAATGAGCAGTTCTTC
length: 14; J: TRBJ1-1; size: NA; D: TRBD1; V: TRBV5-1; CDR3: CASSLATGGPEAFF; DNA: TGCGCCAGCAGCTTGGCGACAGGGGGCCCTGAAGCTTTCTTT
length: 15; J: TRBJ1-3; size: once; D: NA; V: TRBV28; CDR3: CASSSLGAPRNTIYF; DNA: TGTGCCAGCAGTTCCCTAGGGGCTCCGAGAAACACCATATATTTT
length: 11; J: TRBJ2-7; size: NA; D: NA; V: TRBV20-1; CDR3: CSASRGYEQYF; DNA: TGCAGTGCTAGTCGGGGCTACGAGCAGTACTTC
length: 13; J: TRBJ2-1; size: NA; D: NA; V: TRBV3-1/TRBV3-2; CDR3: CASSQDYRFPQFF; DNA: TGTGCCAGCAGCCAAGATTACCGGTTCCCGCAGTTCTTC